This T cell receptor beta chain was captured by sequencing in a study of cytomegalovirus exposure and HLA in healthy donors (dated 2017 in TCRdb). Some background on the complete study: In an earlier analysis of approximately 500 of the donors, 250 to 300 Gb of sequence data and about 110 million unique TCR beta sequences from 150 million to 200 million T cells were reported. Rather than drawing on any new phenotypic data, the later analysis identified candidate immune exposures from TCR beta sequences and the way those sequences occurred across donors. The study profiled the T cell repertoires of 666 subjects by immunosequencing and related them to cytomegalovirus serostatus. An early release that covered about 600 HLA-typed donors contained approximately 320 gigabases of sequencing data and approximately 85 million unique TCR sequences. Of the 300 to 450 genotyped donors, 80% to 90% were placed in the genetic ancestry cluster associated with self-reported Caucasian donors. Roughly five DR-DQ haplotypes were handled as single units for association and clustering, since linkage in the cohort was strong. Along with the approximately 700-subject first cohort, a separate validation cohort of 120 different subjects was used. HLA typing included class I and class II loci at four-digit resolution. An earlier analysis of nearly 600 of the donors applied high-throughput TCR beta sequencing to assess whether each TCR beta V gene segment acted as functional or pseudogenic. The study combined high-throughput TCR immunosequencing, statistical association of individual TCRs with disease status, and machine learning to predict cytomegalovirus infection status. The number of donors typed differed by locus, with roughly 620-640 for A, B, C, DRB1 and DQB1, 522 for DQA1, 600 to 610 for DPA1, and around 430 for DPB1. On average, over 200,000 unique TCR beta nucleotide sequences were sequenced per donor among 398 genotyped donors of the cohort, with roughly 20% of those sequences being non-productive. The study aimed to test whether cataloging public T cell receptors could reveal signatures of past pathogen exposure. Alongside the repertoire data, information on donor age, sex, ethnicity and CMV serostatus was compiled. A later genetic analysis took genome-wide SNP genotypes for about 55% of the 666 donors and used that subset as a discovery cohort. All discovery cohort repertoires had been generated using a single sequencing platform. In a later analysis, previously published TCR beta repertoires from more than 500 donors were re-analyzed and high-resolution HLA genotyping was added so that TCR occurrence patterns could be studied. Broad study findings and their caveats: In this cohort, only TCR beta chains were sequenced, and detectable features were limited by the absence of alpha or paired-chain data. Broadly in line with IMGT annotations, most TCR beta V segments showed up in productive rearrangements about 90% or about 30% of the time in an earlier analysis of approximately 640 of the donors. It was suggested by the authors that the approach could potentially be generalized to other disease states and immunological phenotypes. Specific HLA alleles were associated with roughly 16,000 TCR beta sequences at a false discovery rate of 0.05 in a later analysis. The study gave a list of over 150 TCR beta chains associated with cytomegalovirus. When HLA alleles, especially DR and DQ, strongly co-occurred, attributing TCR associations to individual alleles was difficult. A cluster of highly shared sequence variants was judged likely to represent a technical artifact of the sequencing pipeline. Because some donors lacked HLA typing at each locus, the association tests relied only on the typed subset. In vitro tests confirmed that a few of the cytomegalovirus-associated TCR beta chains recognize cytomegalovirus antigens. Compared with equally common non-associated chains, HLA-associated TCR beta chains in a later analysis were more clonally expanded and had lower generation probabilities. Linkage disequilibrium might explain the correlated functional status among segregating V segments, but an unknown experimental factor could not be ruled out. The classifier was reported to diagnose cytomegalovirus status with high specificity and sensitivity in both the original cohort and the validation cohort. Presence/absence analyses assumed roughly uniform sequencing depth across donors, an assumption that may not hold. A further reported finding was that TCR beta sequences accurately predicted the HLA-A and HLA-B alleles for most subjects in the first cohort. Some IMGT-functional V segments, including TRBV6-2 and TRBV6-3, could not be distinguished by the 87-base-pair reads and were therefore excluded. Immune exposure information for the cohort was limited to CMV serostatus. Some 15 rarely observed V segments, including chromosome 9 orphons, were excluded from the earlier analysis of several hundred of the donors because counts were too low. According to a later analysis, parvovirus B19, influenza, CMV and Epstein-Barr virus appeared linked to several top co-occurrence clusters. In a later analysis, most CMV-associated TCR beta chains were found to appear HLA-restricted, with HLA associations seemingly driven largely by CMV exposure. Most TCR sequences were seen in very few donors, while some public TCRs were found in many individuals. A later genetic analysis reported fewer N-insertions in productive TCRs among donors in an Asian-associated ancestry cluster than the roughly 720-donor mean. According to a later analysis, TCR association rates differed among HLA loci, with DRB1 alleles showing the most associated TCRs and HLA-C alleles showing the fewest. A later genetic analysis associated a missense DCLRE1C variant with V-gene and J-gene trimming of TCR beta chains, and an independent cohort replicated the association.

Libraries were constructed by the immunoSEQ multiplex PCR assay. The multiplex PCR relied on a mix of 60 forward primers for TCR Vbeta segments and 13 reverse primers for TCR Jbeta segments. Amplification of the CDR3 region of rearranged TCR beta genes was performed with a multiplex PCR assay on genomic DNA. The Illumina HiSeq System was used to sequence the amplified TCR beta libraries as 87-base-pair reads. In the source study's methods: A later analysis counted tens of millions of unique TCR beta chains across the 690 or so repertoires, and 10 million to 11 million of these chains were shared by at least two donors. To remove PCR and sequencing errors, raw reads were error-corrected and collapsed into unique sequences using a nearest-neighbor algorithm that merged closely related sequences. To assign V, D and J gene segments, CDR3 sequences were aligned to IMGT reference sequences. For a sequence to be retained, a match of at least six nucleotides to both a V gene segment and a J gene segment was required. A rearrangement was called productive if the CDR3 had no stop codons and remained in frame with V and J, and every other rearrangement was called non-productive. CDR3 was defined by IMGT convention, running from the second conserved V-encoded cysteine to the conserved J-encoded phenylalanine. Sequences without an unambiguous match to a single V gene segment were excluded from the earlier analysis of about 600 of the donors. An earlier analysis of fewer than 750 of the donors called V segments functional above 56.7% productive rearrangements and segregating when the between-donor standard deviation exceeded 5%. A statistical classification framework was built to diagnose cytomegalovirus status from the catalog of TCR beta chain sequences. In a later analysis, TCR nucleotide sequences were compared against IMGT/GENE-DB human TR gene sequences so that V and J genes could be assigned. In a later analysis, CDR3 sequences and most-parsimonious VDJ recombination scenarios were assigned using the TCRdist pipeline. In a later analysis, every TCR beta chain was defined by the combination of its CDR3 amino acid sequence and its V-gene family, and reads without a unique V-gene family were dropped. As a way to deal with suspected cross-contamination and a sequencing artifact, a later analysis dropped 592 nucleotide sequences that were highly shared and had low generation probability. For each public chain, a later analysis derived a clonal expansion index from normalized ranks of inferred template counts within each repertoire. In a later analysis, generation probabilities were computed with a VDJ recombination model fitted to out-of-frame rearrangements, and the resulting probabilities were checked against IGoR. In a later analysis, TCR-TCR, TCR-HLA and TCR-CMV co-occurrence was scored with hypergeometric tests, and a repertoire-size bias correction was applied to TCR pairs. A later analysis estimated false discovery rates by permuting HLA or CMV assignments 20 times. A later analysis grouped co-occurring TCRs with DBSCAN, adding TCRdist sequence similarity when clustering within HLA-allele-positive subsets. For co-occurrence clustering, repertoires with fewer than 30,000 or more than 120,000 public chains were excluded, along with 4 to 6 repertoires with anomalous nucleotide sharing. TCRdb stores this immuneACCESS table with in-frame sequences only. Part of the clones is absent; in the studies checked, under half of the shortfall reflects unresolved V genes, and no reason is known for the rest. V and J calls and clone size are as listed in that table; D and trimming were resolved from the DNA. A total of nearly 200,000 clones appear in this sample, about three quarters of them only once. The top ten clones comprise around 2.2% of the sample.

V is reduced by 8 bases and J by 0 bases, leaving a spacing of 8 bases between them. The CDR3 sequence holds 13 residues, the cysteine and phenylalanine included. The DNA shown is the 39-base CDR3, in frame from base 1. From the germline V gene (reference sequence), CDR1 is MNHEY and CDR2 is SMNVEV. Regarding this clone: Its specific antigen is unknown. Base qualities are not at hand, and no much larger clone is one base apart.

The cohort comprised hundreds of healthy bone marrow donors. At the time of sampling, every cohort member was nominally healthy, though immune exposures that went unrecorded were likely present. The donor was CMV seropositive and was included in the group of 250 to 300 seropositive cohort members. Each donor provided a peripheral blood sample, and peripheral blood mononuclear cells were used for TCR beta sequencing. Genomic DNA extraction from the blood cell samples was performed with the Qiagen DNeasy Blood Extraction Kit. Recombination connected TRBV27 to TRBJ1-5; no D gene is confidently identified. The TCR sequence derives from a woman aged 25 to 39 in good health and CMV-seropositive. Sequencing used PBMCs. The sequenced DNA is TGTGCCAGCCGGGTCTATAGCAATCAGCCCCAGCATTTT. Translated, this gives CASRVYSNQPQHF.